This T cell receptor (beta chain) was recorded in a study of control samples from healthy donors and cancer patients. V was shortened by 2 bases and J by 0 bases, with 11 bases between the two germline ends. This CDR3 spans 15 amino acids. Per germline, CDR1 MGHRA and CDR2 YSYEKL. Assay: immunoSEQ multiplex PCR; the TCRdb copy retains only in-frame clones and omits some. Of 70,000 to 90,000 clones detected, around 90% appear once; the ten largest clones hold roughly 2%. This receptor was identified in a woman in her fifties or sixties with head and neck cancer. This chain connects TRBV4-1 to TRBJ2-7; TRBD2 is a possible D gene (6 bases). Sequencing used PBMCs. CDR3: CASSQLGTGSYEQYF. In DNA form, the CDR3 reads TGCGCCAGCAGCCAATTAGGGACTGGCTCCTACGAGCAGTACTTC.